These 13 T cell receptor beta chains came from one sample sequenced in a study of blood T cell repertoires in COVID-19. Assay used: immunoSEQ multiplex PCR; TCRdb lists only in-frame clones, some missing. The sample carries under 350,000 clones, around 89% recorded once. The source material was peripheral blood. The receptor set was obtained from a man in his forties with acute or convalescent COVID-19.

This chain joins TRBV5-4 and TRBJ1-6; TRBD1 agrees at 9 bases. The CDR3 is made up of 16 amino acids. The germline gives CDR1 SGHNT, CDR2 YYREEE (reference sequence). The J segment lost 0 bases and the V segment lost 4 bases, leaving 2 bases of the junction unmatched. For the CDR3, the DNA is TGTGCCAGCAGCACGGACAGGGGCTCCTATAATTCACCCCTCCACTTT. Encoded protein: CASSTDRGSYNSPLHF.

This clone appeared once. The rearrangement joins TRBV2 to TRBJ1-4; 8 bases are a match to TRBD1. Unmatched junction bases numbered 6, after V lost 4 bases and J lost 8 bases. Looked up from germline, CDR1 is SNHLY and CDR2 is FYNNEI. The CDR3 consists of 14 residues. CDR3: CASSAGGGEEKLFF. The CDR3 DNA reads TGTGCCAGCAGTGCAGGGGGCGGTGAGGAAAAACTGTTTTTT.

The chain has TRBV24-1 and TRBJ2-1; the D gene is possibly TRBD2 (7 bases). Germline V gene lookup returns CDR1 KGHDR and CDR2 SFDVKD. The CDR3 covers 15 residues. V was trimmed by 3 bases and J by 8 bases, leaving 16 bases between them. CDR3 DNA sequence: TGTGCCACCAGTGATCCCGGGGAGGGGGGGGATGAGCAGTTCTTC. Translating it yields CATSDPGEGGDEQFF.

The chain recombines TRBV6-1 with TRBJ1-2, with D possibly TRBD1 on 5 matching bases. CDR3 length: 15 amino acids. Per the germline V gene, CDR1 is MNHNS and CDR2 is SASEGT. V lost 0 bases to trimming and J lost 4 bases, with 12 bases between them. In DNA form, the CDR3 reads TGTGCCAGCAGTGAAGCGCAGGCGGGGGGCTATGGCTACACCTTC. Its translation is CASSEAQAGGYGYTF.

The gene calls are TRBV5-1 and TRBJ1-3; tentatively, D is TRBD1 (5 bases). The germline V and J ends were trimmed by 5 bases and 0 bases, with 12 bases remaining between them. This CDR3 region has 15 residues. Per the germline V gene, CDR1 is SGHRS and CDR2 is YFSETQ. This CDR3 is CASRPGINSGNTIYF. CDR3 in DNA: TGCGCCAGCAGACCAGGGATAAACTCTGGAAACACCATATATTTT.

This sequence joins TRBV15 and TRBJ1-2, with 7 nucleotides matching TRBD1. Germline CDR1 and CDR2: LNHNV and YYDKDF (reference sequence). This CDR3 comprises 16 residues. Unmatched junction bases numbered 11, after V lost 7 bases and J lost 0 bases. As DNA, the CDR3 is TGTGCCACCACCAACGGACAGGTCCCCGCTAACTATGGCTACACCTTC. Protein: CATTNGQVPANYGYTF.

The V call is TRBV18, the J call TRBJ1-6; no clear D gene. V shed 2 bases and J shed 6 bases, with 11 bases lying between them. This CDR3 region has 15 residues. Per the germline V gene, CDR1 is KGHSH and CDR2 is LQKENI. The DNA for the CDR3 is TGTGCCAGCTCACCAGTCCCCGCGGGTAATTCACCCCTCCACTTT. This codes for CASSPVPAGNSPLHF.

The CDR3 DNA reads TGTGCCACCACTACATTGTCCCGTTTTAACTATGGCTACACCTTC. It specifies CATTTLSRFNYGYTF. The genes are TRBV2 and TRBJ1-2; unclear D gene. Deletions cut 10 bases from V and 1 base from J, with 19 bases between. Germline V lookup: CDR1 SNHLY, CDR2 FYNNEI. This CDR3 contains 15 residues.

The V gene is TRBV24-1, the J gene TRBJ1-1; a weak D match, TRBD1 (5 bases). Germline V gives CDR1 KGHDR, CDR2 SFDVKD. The CDR3 is made up of 12 amino acids. V was clipped by 2 bases and J by 9 bases, with 9 bases between them. The CDR3 DNA sequence: TGTGCCACCAGTGATTGGGGCAGCAAAGCTTTCTTT. Amino acids: CATSDWGSKAFF.

The rearrangement links TRBV5-1 to TRBJ1-2, with a possible D match to TRBD1 (5 bases). This CDR3 contains 15 residues. Germline V gene sequence: CDR1 SGHRS, CDR2 YFSETQ. Trimming stripped 0 bases from V and 0 bases from J, with 9 bases between. Here the CDR3 DNA reads TGCGCCAGCAGCTTGGGCGGGGGGGCTAACTATGGCTACACCTTC. Its translation: CASSLGGGANYGYTF.

The chain combines TRBV19 with TRBJ2-2; maybe TRBD1 (5 bases). The CDR3 sequence is 13 residues long. Germline CDR1 reads LNHDA; CDR2 reads SQIVND (reference sequence). The germline V and J ends were trimmed by 7 bases and 6 bases, with 12 bases remaining between them. The CDR3 DNA follows: TGTGCCAGTACTCCGTCCAGGGCCGGGGAGCTGTTTTTT. Translated, it gives CASTPSRAGELFF.

The chain uses TRBV5-1 and TRBJ2-7; TRBD1 might be the D (5 bases). Germline lookup yields CDR1 SGHRS and CDR2 YFSETQ. Trimming stripped 0 bases from V and 3 bases from J, with 10 bases between. The CDR3 loop spans 14 amino acids. DNA for the CDR3: TGCGCCAGCAGCTTGGAAGGGGTGGGCTACGAGCAGTACTTC. Its protein is CASSLEGVGYEQYF.

The chain links TRBV7-2 to TRBJ2-3, with TRBD1 as a possible D gene (6 bases). V lost 5 bases, J lost 7 bases, and 22 bases lay in between. CDR1 and CDR2 (germline): SGHTA, FQGNSA. CDR3 length: 16 amino acids. CDR3 protein: CASSPRGSPLLYTQYF. The CDR3 DNA sequence: TGTGCCAGCAGCCCCAGGGGAAGTCCCCTGCTATATACGCAGTATTTT.